These 2 T cell receptor beta chains share one sample of origin, sequenced in a study of shared clonotypes between healthy human individuals. TCRdb's copy holds only in-frame clones and misses some; the assay was immunoSEQ multiplex PCR. The sample has some 1,100,000 clones, 70% to 80% seen once. Sequencing input: memory CD4+ T cells from PBMCs. Stated subset: CD45RA-negative fraction. These receptors originate from a man between 18 and 35 years old in good health. Some clones in this sample may be carry-over from other donors' samples.

The V and J genes are TRBV30 and TRBJ1-5; D is uncertain. V shed 3 bases and J shed 4 bases, with 10 bases lying between them. There are 13 residues in the CDR3. Germline CDR1 is GTSNPN and CDR2 is SVGIG (reference sequence). CDR3 nucleotide sequence: TGTGCCTGGAGCGGGGTGGGGAATCAGCCCCAGCATTTT. The encoded protein is CAWSGVGNQPQHF.

This sequence joins TRBV6-1 and TRBJ1-2; maybe TRBD1 (5 bases). V was clipped by 8 bases and J by 7 bases, with 11 bases between them. Looked up from germline, CDR1 is MNHNS and CDR2 is SASEGT. The CDR3 is made up of 11 amino acids. For the CDR3, the DNA is TGTGCCAGCGGCAGGGCGATTGGCTACACCTTC. The encoded protein is CASGRAIGYTF.